The next 25 T cell receptor beta chains were all read from a single sample in a study of blood T cell repertoires in COVID-19. Only in-frame clones appear in the TCRdb table, and some are missing; sequencing was by immunoSEQ multiplex PCR. Seen here are about 200,000 clones, 94% observed once, and the top ten hold 0.76%. Material for sequencing was peripheral blood. These receptor sequences come from a young man with COVID-19, enrolled during active disease.

The V and J genes are TRBV10-3 and TRBJ1-3; weak D call: TRBD1 (5 bases). The CDR3 consists of 16 residues. V shed 4 bases and J shed 0 bases, with 13 bases lying between them. The germline gives CDR1 ENHRY, CDR2 SYGVKD. The CDR3 here is CAISATPDSSGNTIYF. The CDR3, as DNA: TGTGCCATCAGTGCCACTCCCGACAGCTCTGGAAACACCATATATTTT.

J is TRBJ1-1 and V is TRBV5-1, with 9 bases aligning to TRBD1. The CDR3 is 14 residues long. Looked up from germline, CDR1 is SGHRS and CDR2 is YFSETQ. Trimming removed 0 bases from V and 4 bases from J; junction bases left unmatched: 1. The CDR3 region has the DNA TGCGCCAGCAGCTTGGGACAGGGGGGCACTGAAGCTTTCTTT. Encoded protein: CASSLGQGGTEAFF. Combining the CDR3 with reference TRBV5-1 and TRBJ1-1 gives the whole variable domain KAGVTQTPRYLIKTRGQQVTLSCSPISGHRSVSWYQQTPGQGLQFLFEYFSETQRNKGNFPGRFSGRQFSNSRSEMNVSTLELGDSALYLCASSLGQGGTEAFFGQGTRLTVV.

This chain's CDR3 is CASSQGGDTEAFF. CDR3 nucleotide sequence: TGTGCCAGCAGCCAGGGGGGAGATACTGAAGCTTTCTTT. V gene TRBV9 combines with J gene TRBJ1-1; TRBD1 matches at 7 bases. Unmatched junction bases numbered 5, after V lost 4 bases and J lost 5 bases. The CDR3 sequence is 13 residues long. Per the germline V gene, CDR1 is SGDLS and CDR2 is YYNGEE. The complete variable domain, with remaining parts taken from reference TRBV9 and TRBJ1-1, reads DSGVTQTPKHLITATGQRVTLRCSPRSGDLSVYWYQQSLDQGLQFLIQYYNGEERAKGNILERFSAQQFPDLHSELNLSSLELGDSALYFCASSQGGDTEAFFGQGTRLTVV.

This clone came up a few times. The V call is TRBV5-4, the J call TRBJ2-6, with D possibly matching TRBD2 (5 bases). The length of the CDR3 is 15 residues. The germline V gene has CDR1 SGHNT and CDR2 YYREEE (reference sequence). V dropped 0 bases and J dropped 4 bases, with 8 bases sitting between them. Written as DNA, the CDR3 is TGTGCCAGCAGCTTGGGAGGGTCCGGGGCCAACGTCCTGACTTTC. Translation: CASSLGGSGANVLTF.

This clone was detected only once. J is TRBJ2-1 and V is TRBV7-9; 7 bases map to TRBD1. Germline trimming cut 5 bases from V and 4 bases from J; bases unmatched to any gene: 8. Germline loops: CDR1 SEHNR, CDR2 FQNEAQ (reference sequence). This CDR3 is 15 amino acids long. The CDR3 spells CASSRNRGVYNEQFF. The CDR3, as DNA: TGTGCCAGCAGCAGGAACAGGGGAGTATACAATGAGCAGTTCTTC.

The rearrangement links TRBV9 to TRBJ1-2; D uncertain. Trimming cost V 3 bases and J 5 bases, with 17 bases left between them. Germline CDR1 is SGDLS and CDR2 is YYNGEE. The CDR3 contains 15 residues. The CDR3 is CASSGRGRGRYGYTF. The CDR3 nucleotides read TGTGCCAGCAGCGGCCGCGGACGGGGTCGGTATGGCTACACCTTC.

This chain connects TRBV5-4 to TRBJ2-6; D gene uncertain. Germline assignment: CDR1 SGHNT and CDR2 YYREEE (reference sequence). The CDR3 is 14 residues long. Trimming removed 4 bases at V and 4 bases at J, with 9 bases between. The CDR3 region is CASSPPRGANVLTF. In DNA, the CDR3 is TGTGCCAGCAGCCCCCCGCGCGGGGCCAACGTCCTGACTTTC.

The chain recombines TRBV5-6 with TRBJ1-2, with TRBD1 as a possible D gene (6 bases). Trimming removed 0 bases at V and 3 bases at J, with 12 bases between. Germline V gene lookup returns CDR1 SGHDT and CDR2 YYEEEE. The CDR3 extends over 15 amino acids. The DNA for the CDR3 is TGTGCCAGCAGCTTGGCCGGGGGGCTTTACTATGGCTACACCTTC. This encodes CASSLAGGLYYGYTF.

The chain employs TRBV5-5 and TRBJ2-5, with a possible D match to TRBD1 (6 bases). CDR1 is SGHKS and CDR2 is YYEKEE in the germline V gene (reference sequence). Trimming pared 3 bases from V and 0 bases from J, leaving 18 bases between. The CDR3 is made up of 17 amino acids. The CDR3 loop is CASSSNPGASYQETQYF. In DNA, the CDR3 is TGTGCCAGCAGCTCCAATCCAGGGGCAAGCTACCAAGAGACCCAGTACTTC.

The CDR3 protein is CASSRPRVADGEKLFF. The CDR3 bases are TGTGCCAGCAGCCGCCCGAGGGTAGCGGATGGTGAAAAACTGTTTTTT. V is TRBV4-2 and J is TRBJ1-4, with D unclear. The CDR3 covers 16 residues. Germline V gives CDR1 LGHNA, CDR2 YNFKEQ. Trimming left V 4 bases short and J 7 bases short, with 19 bases between.

This chain links TRBV24-1 with TRBJ1-2; D is unresolved. This CDR3 region has 12 residues. Per germline, CDR1 KGHDR and CDR2 SFDVKD. Trimming took off 4 bases at V and 2 bases at J, with 4 bases between the two ends. CDR3 nucleotide sequence: TGTGCCACCAGTGACCCGAACTATGGCTACACCTTC. The encoded protein is CATSDPNYGYTF.

This clone was observed once. The chain carries TRBV10-2 and TRBJ1-2; maybe TRBD1 (5 bases). V was shortened by 0 bases and J by 4 bases, with 15 bases between the two germline ends. The CDR3 consists of 16 residues. Germline CDR1 and CDR2: WSHSY and SAAADI. CDR3 DNA sequence: TGCGCCAGCAGTGAGTCCCGCAGGGCGTCCAGCTATGGCTACACCTTC. Protein sequence: CASSESRRASSYGYTF.

J is TRBJ1-4 and V is TRBV19, with no clear D. The germline V and J ends were trimmed by 3 bases and 8 bases, with 10 bases remaining between them. The germline V gene encodes CDR1 LNHDA and CDR2 SQIVND (reference sequence). This CDR3 spans 13 amino acids. The CDR3 DNA follows: TGTGCCAGTAGTATCGGACTGGGGGAAAAACTGTTTTTT. This gives the protein CASSIGLGEKLFF.

The rearrangement uses TRBV12-3 or TRBV12-4 and TRBJ1-1, with D maybe TRBD1 (6 bases). The length of the CDR3 is 13 residues. Trimming took 6 bases from V and 4 from J, leaving 12 bases between them. The CDR3 is CASRRGTPTEAFF. In DNA, the CDR3 is TGTGCCAGCAGGCGAGGGACACCCACTGAAGCTTTCTTT.

The rearrangement joins TRBV28 to TRBJ1-2, with D perhaps matching TRBD1 (6 bases). CDR1 and CDR2 (germline): MDHEN, SYDVKM. The CDR3 consists of 15 residues. V was clipped by 4 bases and J by 8 bases, with 20 bases between them. The CDR3 DNA sequence: TGTGCCAGCAGTTCCCCCGGACAGAAGAGAGGAGGCTACACCTTC. Protein sequence: CASSSPGQKRGGYTF.

The chain uses TRBV2 and TRBJ1-5, with 7 positions matching TRBD1. Germline trimming cut 6 bases from V and 4 bases from J; bases unmatched to any gene: 9. CDR1 is SNHLY and CDR2 is FYNNEI in the germline V gene. CDR3 length equals 15 residues. The CDR3 here is CASSRDSLGNQPQHF. CDR3 DNA: TGTGCCAGCAGCAGGGACAGCCTGGGGAATCAGCCCCAGCATTTT.

CDR3: CASSYYRGFYGYTF. As DNA, the CDR3 is TGTGCCAGCAGTTACTACAGGGGCTTCTATGGCTACACCTTC. The rearrangement uses TRBV6-5 and TRBJ1-2, with 7 nucleotides matching TRBD1. V lost 1 base to trimming and J lost 4 bases; unmatched junction nucleotides: 3. The CDR3 is 14 residues long. Germline CDR1 is MNHEY and CDR2 is SVGAGI.

The V and J genes are TRBV10-3 and TRBJ2-7; tentatively, D is TRBD1 (5 bases). V lost 5 bases and J lost 7, with 12 bases in between. Germline CDR1 ENHRY, CDR2 SYGVKD. The CDR3 sequence is 12 residues long. CDR3 amino acids: CAISSDSDEQYF. For the CDR3, the DNA is TGTGCCATCAGTTCAGACAGTGATGAGCAGTACTTC.

This clone was recorded only once. The V gene is TRBV30, the J gene TRBJ1-4; a weak D match, TRBD1 (5 bases). V lost 2 bases and J lost 8, with 9 bases in between. CDR1 and CDR2 (germline): GTSNPN, SVGIG (reference sequence). The CDR3 sequence is 12 residues long. The DNA for the CDR3 is TGTGCCTGGAGTTCCGACAGAGAAAAACTGTTTTTT. Its protein is CAWSSDREKLFF. The variable domain in full, completed from reference TRBV30 and TRBJ1-4, reads SQTIHQWPATLVQPVGSPLSLECTVEGTSNPNLYWYRQAAGRGLQLLFYSVGIGQISSEVPQNLSASRPQDRQFILSSKKLLLSDSGFYLCAWSSDREKLFFGSGTQLSVL.

The chain has TRBV6-5 and TRBJ1-2; D is perhaps TRBD1 (5 bases). The CDR3 has 12 residues. CDR1 is MNHEY and CDR2 is SVGAGI in the germline V gene. Trimming shortened V by 2 bases and J by 6 bases, and 7 bases separated the two germline ends. CDR3 loop: CASSYEGDGYTF. Written as DNA, the CDR3 is TGTGCCAGCAGTTACGAAGGGGATGGCTACACCTTC.

The chain links TRBV7-2 to TRBJ2-2; the D is unclear. The CDR3 spans 14 residues. The germline V and J ends were trimmed by 1 base and 0 bases, with 3 bases remaining between them. Germline values: CDR1 SGHTA, CDR2 FQGNSA. This chain's CDR3 is CASSLGANTGELFF. The CDR3 DNA is TGTGCCAGCAGCTTAGGCGCGAACACCGGGGAGCTGTTTTTT.

The chain joins TRBV5-5 to TRBJ1-2; 7 bases are shared with TRBD1. The CDR3 has 14 residues. J lost 4 bases, V lost 5 bases, and 8 bases had no gene match. Germline V gene sequence: CDR1 SGHKS, CDR2 YYEKEE (reference sequence). The DNA for the CDR3 is TGTGCCAGCAGGGAACAGGGGTTGAGCTATGGCTACACCTTC. Amino acids: CASREQGLSYGYTF.

The chain uses TRBV19 and TRBJ1-2; no reliable D call. The CDR3 sequence is 12 residues long. The ends were cut back, 3 bases at V and 8 bases at J, with 10 bases in the middle. Germline-derived CDR1 and CDR2 are LNHDA and SQIVND (reference sequence). The CDR3 DNA reads TGTGCCAGTAGTATTTTGACTGGCGGCTACACCTTC. Amino acid sequence: CASSILTGGYTF.

Only one count was recorded for this clone. The chain carries TRBV10-1 and TRBJ2-3; D possibly corresponds to TRBD2 (7 bases). The germline gives CDR1 WNHNN, CDR2 SYGVQD (reference sequence). V lost 2 bases and J 3 bases, leaving 21 bases between the germline ends. The CDR3 is made up of 18 amino acids. The DNA of the CDR3 is TGCGCCAGCAGTGAGGACTTTGGGGGGGCGCCGGAGACAGATACGCAGTATTTT. Amino acid sequence: CASSEDFGGAPETDTQYF.

The rearrangement uses TRBV3-1 (or the pseudogene TRBV3-2) and TRBJ2-7; TRBD1 matches at 9 bases. With V trimmed by 3 bases and J by 0 bases, 9 bases remained unmatched. The germline CDR1 and CDR2 sequences are LGHDT and YNNKEL (reference sequence). This CDR3 has 17 residues. CDR3 residues: CASSHPSGQGNSYEQYF. In DNA, the CDR3 is TGTGCCAGCAGCCATCCTTCGGGACAGGGTAACTCCTACGAGCAGTACTTC.